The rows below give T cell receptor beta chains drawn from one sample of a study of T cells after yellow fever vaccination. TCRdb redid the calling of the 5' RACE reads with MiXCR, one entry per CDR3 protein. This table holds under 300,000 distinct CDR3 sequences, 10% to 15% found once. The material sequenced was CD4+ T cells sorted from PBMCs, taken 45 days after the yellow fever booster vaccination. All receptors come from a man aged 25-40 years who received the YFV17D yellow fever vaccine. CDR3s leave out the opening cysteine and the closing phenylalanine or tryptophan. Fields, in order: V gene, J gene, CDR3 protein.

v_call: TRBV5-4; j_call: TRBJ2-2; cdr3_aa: ASSSGASQDTGELF
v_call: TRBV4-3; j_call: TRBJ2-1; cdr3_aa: ASSQSTRDEQF
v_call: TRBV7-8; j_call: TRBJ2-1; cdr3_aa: ASSFSLTGEGEQF
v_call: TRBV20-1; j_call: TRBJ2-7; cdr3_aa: SAREADKNSYEQY
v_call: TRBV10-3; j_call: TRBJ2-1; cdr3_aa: AIREPSGGSSYNEQF
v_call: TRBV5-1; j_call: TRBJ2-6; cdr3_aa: ASSFFTGGTGANVLT
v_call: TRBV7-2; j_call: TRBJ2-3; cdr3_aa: ASSRPRDRDTDTQY
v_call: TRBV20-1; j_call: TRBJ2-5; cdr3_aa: SARRAFNQETQY
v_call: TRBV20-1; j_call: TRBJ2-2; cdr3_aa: SAPTRQGANTGELF
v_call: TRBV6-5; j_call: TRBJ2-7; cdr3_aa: ASSYPFTRDRTYEQY
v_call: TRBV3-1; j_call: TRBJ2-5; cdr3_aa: ASSLTSWRRETQY
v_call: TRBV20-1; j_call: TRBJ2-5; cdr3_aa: SAGGLGETQY
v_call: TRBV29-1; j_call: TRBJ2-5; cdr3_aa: MAGEETQY
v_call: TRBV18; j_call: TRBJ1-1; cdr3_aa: ASSRIRGTEAF
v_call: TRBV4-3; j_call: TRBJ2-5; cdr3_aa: ASSGGRGGETQY
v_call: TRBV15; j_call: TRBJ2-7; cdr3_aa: ATSRDFSLGASSGKY
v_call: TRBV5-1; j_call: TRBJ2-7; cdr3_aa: ASSSPLIPYEQY
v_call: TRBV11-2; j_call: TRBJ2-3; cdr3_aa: ASSFSGRATDTQY
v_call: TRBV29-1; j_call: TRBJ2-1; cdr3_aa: SVLQDGNNNEQF
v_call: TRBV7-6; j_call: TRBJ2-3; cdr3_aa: ASSWGVPGTDTQY
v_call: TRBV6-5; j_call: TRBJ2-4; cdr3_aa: ASRGVLAKNIQY
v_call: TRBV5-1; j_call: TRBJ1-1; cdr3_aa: ASSGPGQRYTEAF
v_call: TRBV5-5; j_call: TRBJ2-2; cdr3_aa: ASSLDRLAANTGELF
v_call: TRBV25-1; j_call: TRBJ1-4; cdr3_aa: ASTRGNEKLF
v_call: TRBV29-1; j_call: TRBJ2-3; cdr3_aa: SVEGLAGGPDTQY
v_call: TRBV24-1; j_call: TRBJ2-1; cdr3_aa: ATSGLSADSYNEQF
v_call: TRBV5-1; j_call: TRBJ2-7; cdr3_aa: ASSVGWEQY
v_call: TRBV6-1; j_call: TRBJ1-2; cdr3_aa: ASSETQNYGYT
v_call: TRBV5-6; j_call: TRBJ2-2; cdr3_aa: ASSLRTSGSTGELF
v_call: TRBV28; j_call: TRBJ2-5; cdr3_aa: ASSPIQKKETQY
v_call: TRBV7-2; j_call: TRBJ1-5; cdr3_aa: ASSPGLSSNQPQH
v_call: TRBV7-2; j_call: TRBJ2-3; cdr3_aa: ASSSSGSLTDTQY
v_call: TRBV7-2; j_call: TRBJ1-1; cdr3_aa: ASNPSRENTEAF
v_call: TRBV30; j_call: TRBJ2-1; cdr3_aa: AWSPANEQF
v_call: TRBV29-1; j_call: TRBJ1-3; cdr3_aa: SVTSGNTIY
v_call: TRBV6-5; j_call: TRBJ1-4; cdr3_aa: ASSYTGNYDEKLF
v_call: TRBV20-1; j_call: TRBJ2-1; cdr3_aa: SASFHEQF